This is a list of T cell receptor beta chains from one sample in a study of response to subunit inactivated influenza vaccine. TCRdb re-analysed the RT-PCR reads in MiXCR, keeping a single row per CDR3 protein. Of about 570,000 distinct CDR3 sequences in the sample, around 11% were seen once. This material consisted of PBMCs from blood, taken on the day of vaccination. Receptors were obtained from a man aged 50-60 years who received an inactivated influenza vaccine. Both conserved end residues are part of each CDR3. A D gene is named only where the DNA matches it firmly. Clone size is shown for a subset of rows, as once, few, many or a class of expanded clone.

d_call	j_call	v_call	clone_size	cdr3_aa	cdr3_nt
.	TRBJ1-3	TRBV12-3/TRBV12-4	few	CASSYPGGTGNTIYF	TGTGCCAGCAGCTATCCGGGGGGAACTGGAAACACCATATATTTT
.	TRBJ1-2	TRBV7-9	many	CASSLALAVAIPAGYTF	TGTGCCAGCAGCTTAGCGTTGGCAGTCGCAATACCGGCTGGCTACACCTTC
TRBD2	TRBJ2-1	TRBV7-8	.	CASSNSGGRSYNEQFF	TGTGCCAGCAGCAACAGCGGGGGCCGCTCCTACAATGAGCAGTTCTTC
.	TRBJ2-2	TRBV7-9	.	CASSLGRASGTGELFF	TGTGCCAGCAGCTTAGGCAGGGCATCGGGCACCGGGGAGCTGTTTTTT
.	TRBJ2-5	TRBV5-1	few	CASSLTGFRKIRETQYF	TGCGCCAGCAGCTTAACCGGGTTCCGTAAAATCCGGGAGACCCAGTACTTC
.	TRBJ1-1	TRBV15	few	CATSREQGTKAFF	TGTGCCACCAGCAGAGAGCAGGGTACTAAAGCTTTCTTT
TRBD2	TRBJ2-1	TRBV7-8	few	CASSSDRLAGGNEQFF	TGTGCCAGCAGCTCCGACCGACTAGCGGGGGGCAATGAGCAGTTCTTC
.	TRBJ2-7	TRBV4-3	.	CASSQDRVLAYEQYF	TGCGCCAGCAGCCAAGATAGGGTTTTGGCCTACGAGCAGTACTTC
TRBD1	TRBJ2-2	TRBV10-3	.	CAISVQQGPGELFF	TGTGCCATCAGTGTACAACAGGGGCCCGGGGAGCTGTTTTTT
.	TRBJ1-5	TRBV20-1	few	CSAGQGTGSNQPQHF	TGCAGTGCTGGCCAGGGTACGGGAAGCAATCAGCCCCAGCATTTT
.	TRBJ2-3	TRBV2	many	CASSGITDTQYF	TGTGCCAGCAGCGGGATTACAGATACGCAGTATTTT
.	TRBJ1-1	TRBV6-2/TRBV6-3	few	CASSYRRDRTEAFF	TGTGCCAGCAGTTACCGCAGGGATCGCACTGAAGCTTTCTTT
.	TRBJ2-1	TRBV25-1	.	CASRGISGHSYNEQFF	TGTGCCAGCAGAGGTATTAGCGGCCACTCCTACAATGAGCAGTTCTTC
.	TRBJ2-3	TRBV28	few	CASSPLRGRVFADTQYF	TGTGCCAGCAGCCCCCTCCGCGGTAGGGTTTTTGCAGATACGCAGTATTTT
.	TRBJ1-2	TRBV27	.	CASSLSEGYTF	TGTGCCAGCAGTTTATCTGAGGGCTACACCTTC
.	TRBJ1-5	TRBV6-2/TRBV6-3	few	CASSSGHTDQPQHF	TGTGCCAGCAGCTCCGGACATACCGATCAGCCCCAGCATTTT
.	TRBJ2-7	TRBV7-9	few	CASSEGNYEQYF	TGTGCCAGCAGTGAGGGAAACTATGAGCAGTACTTC
TRBD2	TRBJ2-2	TRBV20-1	.	CSARVREGRTAGELFF	TGCAGTGCTAGAGTTCGGGAGGGCCGTACCGCCGGGGAGCTGTTTTTT
.	TRBJ2-3	TRBV7-2	.	CASSLGLAEDTQYF	TGTGCCAGCAGCTTAGGATTGGCGGAGGATACGCAGTATTTT
.	TRBJ2-3	TRBV28	.	CASSNPKSTASTDTQYF	TGTGCCAGCAGCAATCCTAAATCCACAGCTAGCACAGATACGCAGTATTTT
.	TRBJ2-1	TRBV15	.	CATSRDRFHGVYNEQFF	TGTGCCACCAGCAGAGATCGGTTTCACGGGGTTTACAATGAGCAGTTCTTC
.	TRBJ2-1	TRBV11-3	few	CASSRDRPGNEQFF	TGTGCCAGCAGCCGGGATCGCCCAGGCAATGAGCAGTTCTTC
.	TRBJ2-1	TRBV9	few	CASSARGGNEQFF	TGTGCCAGCAGCGCCAGGGGTGGCAATGAGCAGTTCTTC
.	TRBJ2-7	TRBV4-3	few	CASSQEAQTGIYEQYF	TGCGCCAGCAGCCAAGAAGCCCAAACAGGGATCTACGAGCAGTACTTC
.	TRBJ2-4	TRBV12-3/TRBV12-4	few	CASSLGGDGYIQYF	TGTGCCAGCAGTTTAGGAGGGGATGGATACATTCAGTACTTC
.	TRBJ2-5	TRBV27	.	CASSSALYQETQYF	TGTGCCAGCAGTTCCGCCTTGTACCAAGAGACCCAGTACTTC
TRBD1	TRBJ1-2	TRBV19	.	CASTRGQGPSDGYTF	TGTGCCAGTACTAGGGGACAGGGACCTTCGGATGGCTACACCTTC
.	TRBJ2-1	TRBV20-1	many	CSANDYPRISNEQFF	TGCAGTGCTAACGACTATCCCCGGATCTCCAATGAGCAGTTCTTC
.	TRBJ2-7	TRBV28	.	CVSSLGRHSYEQYF	TGTGTCAGCAGTTTAGGGCGCCACTCCTACGAGCAGTACTTC
.	TRBJ2-1	TRBV4-2	.	CASSQDGRVRYNEQFF	TGTGCCAGCAGCCAAGATGGTAGGGTGCGGTACAATGAGCAGTTCTTC
.	TRBJ2-2	TRBV6-2/TRBV6-3	.	CASSPLQLSYTGELFF	TGTGCCAGCAGTCCCCTTCAGCTATCATACACCGGGGAGCTGTTTTTT
TRBD1	TRBJ2-6	TRBV18	.	CASTIRDRRQSGANVLTF	TGTGCCAGCACAATCCGGGACAGGAGGCAATCTGGGGCCAACGTCCTGACTTTC
.	TRBJ1-2	TRBV2	many	CASSDSYGYTF	TGTGCCAGCAGTGACTCCTATGGCTACACCTTC
.	TRBJ2-1	TRBV29-1	few	CSVSLYDEQFF	TGCAGCGTGTCTCTCTACGATGAGCAGTTCTTC
.	TRBJ1-5	TRBV20-1	.	CSARDIVSNQPQHF	TGCAGTGCTAGAGATATTGTGAGCAATCAGCCCCAGCATTTT
TRBD1	TRBJ2-7	TRBV18	.	CASSPPITGTGDEQYF	TGTGCCAGCTCACCACCTATTACCGGGACAGGCGACGAGCAGTACTTC
.	TRBJ2-7	TRBV20-1	few	CSASSEYEQYF	TGCAGTGCTAGTAGCGAGTACGAGCAGTACTTC
.	TRBJ2-4	TRBV6-5	.	CASSYVGVGDGNIQYF	TGTGCCAGCAGTTACGTGGGCGTGGGCGACGGAAACATTCAGTACTTC
TRBD1	TRBJ2-3	TRBV5-1	many	CASSPRMTGVFADTQYF	TGCGCCAGCAGCCCAAGAATGACAGGGGTGTTTGCAGATACGCAGTATTTT
TRBD1	TRBJ2-1	TRBV28	.	CASSRTGYEQFF	TGTGCCAGCAGTAGGACAGGGTATGAGCAGTTCTTC
.	TRBJ2-5	TRBV6-1	few	CASRLTGRSQETQYF	TGTGCCAGCAGGCTTACCGGGAGAAGCCAAGAGACCCAGTACTTC
.	TRBJ2-7	TRBV7-9	.	CASSPSGFNEQYF	TGTGCCAGCAGCCCGTCGGGGTTCAACGAGCAGTACTTC
TRBD2	TRBJ2-5	TRBV7-2	.	CASSDSGGTGTQYF	TGTGCCAGCAGCGACAGCGGGGGAACCGGGACCCAGTACTTC